This TCR beta chain was profiled in a study of blood T cell repertoires in COVID-19. At the level of the study: Researchers got acute and convalescent COVID-19 samples from the United States, Italy and Spain. PBMCs, B-cell-depleted T cells, or T cells were the source of the cDNA or gDNA that made up the material.

In the original processing: From reference gene primer amplification, estimates of nucleated cell counts were derived. Assay used: immunoSEQ multiplex PCR; TCRdb lists only in-frame clones, some missing. Clone size and the V and J calls come from that table; the DNA yielded D and trimming. The sample shows some 150,000 clones, 75% to 80% of them seen only once. There are 13 residues in the CDR3. CDR1 SNHLY and CDR2 FYNNEI come from the germline V gene. Trimming shortened V by 2 bases and J by 5 bases, and 6 bases separated the two germline ends. Concerning this clone itself: The sample holds other DNA sequences that translate to the same CDR3.

This clonotype originated in a woman older than 75 with acute or convalescent COVID-19. The chain carries TRBV2 and TRBJ2-2, with a possible D match to TRBD1 (5 bases). The specimen sequenced was peripheral blood. The CDR3 region is CASSERGTGELFF. As DNA, the CDR3 is TGTGCCAGCAGTGAAAGGGGAACCGGGGAGCTGTTTTTT.